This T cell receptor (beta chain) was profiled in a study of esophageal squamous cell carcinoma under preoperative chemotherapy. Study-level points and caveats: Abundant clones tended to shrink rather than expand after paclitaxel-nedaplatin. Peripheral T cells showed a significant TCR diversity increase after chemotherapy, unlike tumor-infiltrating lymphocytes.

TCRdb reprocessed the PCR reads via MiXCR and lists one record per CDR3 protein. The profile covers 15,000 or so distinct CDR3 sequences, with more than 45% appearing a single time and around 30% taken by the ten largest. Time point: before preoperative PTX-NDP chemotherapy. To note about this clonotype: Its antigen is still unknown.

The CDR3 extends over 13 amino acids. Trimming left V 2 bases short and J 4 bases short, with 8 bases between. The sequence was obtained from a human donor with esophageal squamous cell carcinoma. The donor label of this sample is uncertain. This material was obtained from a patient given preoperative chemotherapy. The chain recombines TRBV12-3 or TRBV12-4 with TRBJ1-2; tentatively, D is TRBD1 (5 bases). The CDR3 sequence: CASSLNQGYGYTF. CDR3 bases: TGTGCCAGCAGTTTAAACCAGGGCTATGGCTACACCTTC.